The 8 T cell receptor beta chains listed next were all sequenced from one sample in a study of cytomegalovirus exposure and HLA in healthy donors. Clones were read by immunoSEQ multiplex PCR, and TCRdb kept only the in-frame ones, dropping some. This table holds hundreds of thousands of clones, approximately 86% found once. The material sequenced was PBMCs. Source of these receptors: a woman in her twenties or thirties in good health and CMV-seropositive.

V usage is TRBV6-4 and J usage is TRBJ1-5; 8 bases are shared with TRBD1. Trimming removed 6 bases from V and 7 bases from J; junction bases left unmatched: 5. The CDR3 runs to 13 residues. Germline values: CDR1 MRHNA, CDR2 SNTAGT. CDR3 sequence: CASRGGTGQPQHF. CDR3 bases: TGTGCCAGCAGGGGAGGGACAGGCCAGCCCCAGCATTTT.

This clone was found a few times. The rearrangement links TRBV28 to TRBJ1-2, with D hard to call. Trimming pared 6 bases from V and 2 bases from J, leaving 10 bases between. Germline loops: CDR1 MDHEN, CDR2 SYDVKM. CDR3 length: 13 residues. This CDR3 reads CASSLAGNYGYTF. In DNA, the CDR3 is TGTGCCAGCAGCCTCGCGGGGAACTATGGCTACACCTTC.

This rearrangement joins TRBV27 to TRBJ1-5, with D perhaps TRBD1 (5 bases). Germline lookup yields CDR1 MNHEY and CDR2 SMNVEV (reference sequence). The CDR3 loop spans 14 amino acids. V lost 6 bases and J lost 3, with 12 bases in between. This chain's CDR3 is CASSLWGVNQPQHF. DNA of the CDR3: TGTGCCAGCAGCCTGTGGGGGGTCAATCAGCCCCAGCATTTT.

The chain employs TRBV7-9 and TRBJ1-2; a possible D gene is TRBD1 (5 bases). The V gene lost 5 bases and the J gene lost 5 bases, with 15 bases spanning the gap. CDR1 SEHNR and CDR2 FQNEAQ come from the germline V gene (reference sequence). The CDR3 extends over 14 amino acids. The DNA for the CDR3 is TGTGCCAGCAGCGAGAGACCGGGGGAGTATGGCTACACCTTC. The encoded protein is CASSERPGEYGYTF.

As concerns this clone: An end of the junction does not agree with germline; a read error may underlie this. The chain couples TRBV9 to TRBJ2-5, with D maybe TRBD1 (6 bases). The CDR3 loop spans 14 amino acids. The germline CDR1 and CDR2 sequences are SGDLS and YYNGEE. CDR3 loop: CVSSAMGTQETQYF. The DNA of the CDR3 is TGTGTCAGCAGCGCTATGGGGACACAAGAGACCCAGTACTTC.

This clone was detected only once. This chain joins TRBV13 and TRBJ1-5, with TRBD1 matching over 12 bases. J gave up 0 bases and V 2 bases, and 8 bases lay outside the gene matches. This CDR3 spans 19 amino acids. Germline V lookup: CDR1 PRHDT, CDR2 FYEKMQ (reference sequence). The CDR3 loop reads CASSLPGQGALYSNQPQHF. The CDR3 region has the DNA TGTGCCAGCAGCTTACCGGGACAGGGGGCCCTATATAGCAATCAGCCCCAGCATTTT.

The J gene is TRBJ2-1, the V gene TRBV27, with 7 nucleotides matching TRBD2. CDR1 MNHEY and CDR2 SMNVEV come from the germline V gene (reference sequence). The length of the CDR3 is 16 residues. V lost 4 bases and J lost 7; bases outside the gene matches: 13. The CDR3 region has the DNA TGTGCCAGCAGTTCCCCCCGAGGCGGGAGTCGTAATGAGCAGTTCTTC. Its translation: CASSSPRGGSRNEQFF.

The chain joins TRBV7-2 to TRBJ1-2; TRBD1 matches 10 bases. With 4 bases clipped from V and 1 base from J, the junction kept 0 bases outside the gene matches. Germline V gene data show CDR1 as SGHTA and CDR2 as FQGNSA. The CDR3 spans 14 residues. The CDR3 loop is CASSWDRGNYGYTF. Here the CDR3 DNA reads TGTGCCAGCAGCTGGGACAGGGGTAACTATGGCTACACCTTC.